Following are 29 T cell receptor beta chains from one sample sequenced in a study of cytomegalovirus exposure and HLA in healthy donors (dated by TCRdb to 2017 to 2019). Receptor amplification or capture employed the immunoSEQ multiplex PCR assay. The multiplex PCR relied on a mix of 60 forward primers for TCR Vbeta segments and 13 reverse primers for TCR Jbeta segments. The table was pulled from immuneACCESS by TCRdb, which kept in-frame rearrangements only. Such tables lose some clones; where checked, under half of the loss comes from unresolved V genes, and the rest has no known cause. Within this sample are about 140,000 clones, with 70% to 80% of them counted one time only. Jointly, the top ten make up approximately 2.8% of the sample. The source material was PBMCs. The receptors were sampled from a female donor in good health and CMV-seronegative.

The CDR3 reads CASTGTQSYGYTF. The CDR3 DNA follows: TGTGCCAGCACCGGGACTCAGAGCTATGGCTACACCTTC. The chain combines TRBV6-6 with TRBJ1-2, with D possibly matching TRBD1 (5 bases). The CDR3 consists of 13 residues. Germline V gives CDR1 MNHNY, CDR2 SVGAGI (reference sequence). Trimming cost V 7 bases and J 4 bases, with 13 bases left between them.

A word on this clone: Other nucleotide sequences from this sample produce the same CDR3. In DNA, the CDR3 is TGTGCCAGGAAAGAGGGGGGGAGAGGTTCACCCCTCCACTTT. Amino acid sequence: CARKEGGRGSPLHF. This rearrangement joins TRBV2 to TRBJ1-6, with D perhaps matching TRBD1 (6 bases). CDR3 length equals 14 residues. Germline assignment: CDR1 SNHLY and CDR2 FYNNEI. V dropped 9 bases and J dropped 9 bases, with 18 bases sitting between them.

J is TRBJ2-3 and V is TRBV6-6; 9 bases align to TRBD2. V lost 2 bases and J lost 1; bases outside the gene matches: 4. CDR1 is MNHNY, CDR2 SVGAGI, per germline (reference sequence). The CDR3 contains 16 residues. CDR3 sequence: CASSYPLAGGTDTQYF. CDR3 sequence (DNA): TGTGCCAGCAGTTACCCCTTAGCGGGGGGCACAGATACGCAGTATTTT.

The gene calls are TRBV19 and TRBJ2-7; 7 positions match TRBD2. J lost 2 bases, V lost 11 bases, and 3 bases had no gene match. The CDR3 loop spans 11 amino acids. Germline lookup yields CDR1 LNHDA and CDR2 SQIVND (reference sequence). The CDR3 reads CASSGTYEQYF. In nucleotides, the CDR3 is TGTGCCTCTAGCGGTACCTACGAGCAGTACTTC. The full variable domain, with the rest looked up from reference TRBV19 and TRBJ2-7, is DGGITQSPKYLFRKEGQNVTLSCEQNLNHDAMYWYRQDPGQGLRLIYYSQIVNDFQKGDIAEGYSVSREKKESFPLTVTSAQKNPTAFYLCASSGTYEQYFGPGTRLTVT.

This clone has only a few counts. Written as DNA, the CDR3 is TGCGCCAGCAGCTTTGGGTACCGAGGATCAACTGAAGCTTTCTTT. The encoded protein is CASSFGYRGSTEAFF. V usage is TRBV5-1 and J usage is TRBJ1-1, with D uncertain. The V gene's germline CDR1 is SGHRS and CDR2 YFSETQ. This CDR3 spans 15 amino acids. V lost 2 bases and J lost 5, with 16 bases in between.

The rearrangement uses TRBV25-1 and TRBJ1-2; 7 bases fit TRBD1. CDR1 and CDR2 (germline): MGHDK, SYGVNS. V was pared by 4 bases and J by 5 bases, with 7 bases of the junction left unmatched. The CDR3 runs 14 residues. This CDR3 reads CASSGTGVGYGYTF. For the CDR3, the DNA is TGTGCCAGCAGTGGTACAGGGGTAGGATATGGCTACACCTTC.

Written as DNA, the CDR3 is TGTGCCAGCAGCTTAAGAGCCGAGGGGGGGGAATCTTCCGACGAGCAGTACTTC. As protein: CASSLRAEGGESSDEQYF. The chain carries TRBV7-3 and TRBJ2-7, with D perhaps matching TRBD2 (7 bases). The CDR3 consists of 18 residues. V dropped 1 base and J dropped 5 bases, with 24 bases sitting between them. Germline assignment: CDR1 SGHTA and CDR2 FQGTGA.

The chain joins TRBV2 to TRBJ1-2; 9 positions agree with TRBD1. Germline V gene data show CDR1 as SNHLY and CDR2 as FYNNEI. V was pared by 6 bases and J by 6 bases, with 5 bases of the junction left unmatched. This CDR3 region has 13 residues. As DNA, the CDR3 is TGTGCCAGCAGCAAACAGGGGGCCGATGGCTACACCTTC. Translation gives CASSKQGADGYTF.

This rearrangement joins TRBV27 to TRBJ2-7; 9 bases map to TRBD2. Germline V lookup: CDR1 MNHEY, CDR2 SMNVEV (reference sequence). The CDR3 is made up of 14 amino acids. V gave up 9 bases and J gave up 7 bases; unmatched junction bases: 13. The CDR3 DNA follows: TGTGCCAGGATAGACCCGGGACTAGCAATAGAGCAGTACTTC. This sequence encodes CARIDPGLAIEQYF.

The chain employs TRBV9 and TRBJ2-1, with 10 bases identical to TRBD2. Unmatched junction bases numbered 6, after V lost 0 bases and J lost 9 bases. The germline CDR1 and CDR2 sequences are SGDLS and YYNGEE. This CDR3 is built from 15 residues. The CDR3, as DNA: TGTGCCAGCAGCGTAGGTCCCGGGACTAGCGTTGAGCAGTTCTTC. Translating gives CASSVGPGTSVEQFF.

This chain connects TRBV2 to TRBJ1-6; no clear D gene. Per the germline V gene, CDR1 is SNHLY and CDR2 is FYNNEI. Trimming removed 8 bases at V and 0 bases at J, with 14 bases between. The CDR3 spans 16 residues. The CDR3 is CASPPSGSSYNSPLHF. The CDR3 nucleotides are TGTGCCAGCCCCCCAAGCGGTAGCTCCTATAATTCACCCCTCCACTTT.

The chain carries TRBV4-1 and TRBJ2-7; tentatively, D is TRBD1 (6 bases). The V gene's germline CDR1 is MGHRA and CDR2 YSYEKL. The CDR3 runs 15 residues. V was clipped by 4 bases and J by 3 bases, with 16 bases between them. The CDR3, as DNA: TGCGCCAGCAGCCCACAGGGCCCAGGGAACTACGAGCAGTACTTC. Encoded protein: CASSPQGPGNYEQYF.

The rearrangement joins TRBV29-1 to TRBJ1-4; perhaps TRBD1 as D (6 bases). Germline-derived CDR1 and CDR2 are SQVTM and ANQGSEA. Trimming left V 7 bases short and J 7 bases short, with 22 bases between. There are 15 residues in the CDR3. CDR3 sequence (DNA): TGCAGCGCACTCCGAGCAGGGGCAACGCGTGAAAAACTGTTTTTT. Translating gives CSALRAGATREKLFF.

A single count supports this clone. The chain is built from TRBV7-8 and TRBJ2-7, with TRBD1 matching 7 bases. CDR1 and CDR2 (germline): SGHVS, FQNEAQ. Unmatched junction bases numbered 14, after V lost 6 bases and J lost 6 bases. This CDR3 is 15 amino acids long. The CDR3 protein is CASSFPGDRVTEQYF. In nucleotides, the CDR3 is TGTGCCAGCAGTTTTCCCGGTGACAGGGTGACCGAGCAGTACTTC.

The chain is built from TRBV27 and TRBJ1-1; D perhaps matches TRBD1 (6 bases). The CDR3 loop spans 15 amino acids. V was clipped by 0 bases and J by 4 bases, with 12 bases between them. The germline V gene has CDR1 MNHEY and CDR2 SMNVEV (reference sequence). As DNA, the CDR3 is TGTGCCAGCAGTTTATCCGCGACAGGAACCACTGAAGCTTTCTTT. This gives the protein CASSLSATGTTEAFF.

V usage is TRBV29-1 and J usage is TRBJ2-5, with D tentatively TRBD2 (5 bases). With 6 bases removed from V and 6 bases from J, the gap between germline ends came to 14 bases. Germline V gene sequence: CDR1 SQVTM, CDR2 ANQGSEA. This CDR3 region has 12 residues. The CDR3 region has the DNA TGCAGCGTCTCACTAGATTCGAAGACCCAGTACTTC. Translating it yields CSVSLDSKTQYF. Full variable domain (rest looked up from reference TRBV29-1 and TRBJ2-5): SAVISQKPSRDICQRGTSLTIQCQVDSQVTMMFWYRQQPGQSLTLIATANQGSEATYESGFVIDKFPISRPNLTFSTLTVSNMSPEDSSIYLCSVSLDSKTQYFGPGTRLLVL.

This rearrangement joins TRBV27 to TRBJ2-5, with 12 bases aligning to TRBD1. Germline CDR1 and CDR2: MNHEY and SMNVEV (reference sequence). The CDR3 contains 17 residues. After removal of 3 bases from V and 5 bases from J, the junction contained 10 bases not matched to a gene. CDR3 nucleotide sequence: TGTGCCAGCAGTTTCATTGGGGGGACAGGGGGCCAGGAGACCCAGTACTTC. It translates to CASSFIGGTGGQETQYF.

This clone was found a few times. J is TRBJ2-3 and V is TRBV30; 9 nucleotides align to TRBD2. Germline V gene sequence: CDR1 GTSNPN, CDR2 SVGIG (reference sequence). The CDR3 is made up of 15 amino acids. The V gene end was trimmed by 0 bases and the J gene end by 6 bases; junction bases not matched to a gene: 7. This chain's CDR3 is CAWSVQLAGRDTQYF. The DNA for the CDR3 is TGTGCCTGGAGTGTACAACTAGCGGGCAGGGATACGCAGTATTTT.

Here the CDR3 DNA reads TGTGCCAGCAGTCCAGGGTCGCGATACGAGCAGTACTTC. It yields the protein CASSPGSRYEQYF. V gene TRBV27 combines with J gene TRBJ2-7, with a tentative D call TRBD1 (5 bases). Germline V gene data show CDR1 as MNHEY and CDR2 as SMNVEV (reference sequence). This CDR3 comprises 13 residues. V was shortened by 5 bases and J by 4 bases, with 12 bases between the two germline ends.

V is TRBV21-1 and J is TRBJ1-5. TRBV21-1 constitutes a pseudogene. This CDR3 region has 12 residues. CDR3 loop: CASRLANQPQHF. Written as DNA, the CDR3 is TGTGCCAGCAGGCTCGCGAATCAGCCCCAGCATTTT.

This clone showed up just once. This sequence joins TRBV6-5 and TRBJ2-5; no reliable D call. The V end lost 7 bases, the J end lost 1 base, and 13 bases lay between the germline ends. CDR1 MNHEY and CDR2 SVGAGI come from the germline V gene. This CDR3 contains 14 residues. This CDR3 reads CASTRGGFQETQYF. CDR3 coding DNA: TGTGCCAGCACCCGCGGCGGTTTCCAAGAGACCCAGTACTTC.

The CDR3 protein is CASSFPGLAGGDEQFF. DNA for the CDR3: TGCGCCAGCAGCTTTCCGGGACTAGCGGGAGGGGATGAGCAGTTCTTC. The chain couples TRBV4-1 to TRBJ2-1, with 16 bases aligning to TRBD2. The germline CDR1 and CDR2 sequences are MGHRA and YSYEKL. J lost 8 bases, V lost 5 bases, and 6 bases had no gene match. CDR3 length equals 16 residues.

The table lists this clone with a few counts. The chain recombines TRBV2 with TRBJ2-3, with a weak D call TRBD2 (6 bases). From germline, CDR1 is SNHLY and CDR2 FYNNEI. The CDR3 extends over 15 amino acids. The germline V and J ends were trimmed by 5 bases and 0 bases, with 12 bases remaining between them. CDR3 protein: CASSPGAHSTDTQYF. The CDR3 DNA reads TGTGCCAGCAGTCCGGGAGCGCATAGCACAGATACGCAGTATTTT. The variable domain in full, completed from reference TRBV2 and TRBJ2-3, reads EPEVTQTPSHQVTQMGQEVILRCVPISNHLYFYWYRQILGQKVEFLVSFYNNEISEKSEIFDDQFSVERPDGSNFTLKIRSTKLEDSAMYFCASSPGAHSTDTQYFGPGTRLTVL.

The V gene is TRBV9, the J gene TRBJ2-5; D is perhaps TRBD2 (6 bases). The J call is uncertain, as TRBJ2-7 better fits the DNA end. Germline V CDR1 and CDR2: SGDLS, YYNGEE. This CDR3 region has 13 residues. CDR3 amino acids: CASSVEEGYEQYF. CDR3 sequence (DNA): TGTGCCAGCAGCGTAGAGGAGGGATACGAGCAGTACTTC.

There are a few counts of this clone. CDR3 sequence reads: CASSETGGGYEQYF. The CDR3 nucleotides read TGTGCCAGCAGCGAGACAGGGGGCGGGTACGAGCAGTACTTC. This chain connects TRBV2 to TRBJ2-7, with 10 bases fitting TRBD1. V lost 6 bases to trimming and J lost 4 bases; unmatched junction nucleotides: 6. The CDR3 covers 14 residues. The germline CDR1 and CDR2 sequences are SNHLY and FYNNEI.

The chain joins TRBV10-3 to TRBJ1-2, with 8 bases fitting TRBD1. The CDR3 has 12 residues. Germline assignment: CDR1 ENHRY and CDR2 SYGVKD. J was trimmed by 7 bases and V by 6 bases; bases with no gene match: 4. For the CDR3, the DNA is TGTGCCATCAGGGACGACAGGGGTGGCTACACCTTC. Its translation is CAIRDDRGGYTF.

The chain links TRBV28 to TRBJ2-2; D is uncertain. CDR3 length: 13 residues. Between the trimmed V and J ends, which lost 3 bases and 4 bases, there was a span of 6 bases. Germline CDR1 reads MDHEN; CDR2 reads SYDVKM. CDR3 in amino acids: CASSLGRTGELFF. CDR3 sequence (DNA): TGTGCCAGCAGTTTGGGCCGCACCGGGGAGCTGTTTTTT. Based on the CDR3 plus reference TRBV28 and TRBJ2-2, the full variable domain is DVKVTQSSRYLVKRTGEKVFLECVQDMDHENMFWYRQDPGLGLRLIYFSYDVKMKEKGDIPEGYSVSREKKERFSLILESASTNQTSMYLCASSLGRTGELFFGEGSRLTVL.

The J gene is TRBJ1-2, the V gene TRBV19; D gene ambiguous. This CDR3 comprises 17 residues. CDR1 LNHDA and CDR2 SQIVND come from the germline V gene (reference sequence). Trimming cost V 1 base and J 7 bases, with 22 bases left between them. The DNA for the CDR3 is TGTGCCAGTAGTATAGTTCATCGGGGAAGGATGTATACTGGCTACACCTTC. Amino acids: CASSIVHRGRMYTGYTF.

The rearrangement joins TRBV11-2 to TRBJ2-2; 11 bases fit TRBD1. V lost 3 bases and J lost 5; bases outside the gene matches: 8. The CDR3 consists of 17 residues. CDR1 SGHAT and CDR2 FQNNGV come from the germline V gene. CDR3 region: CASSFVRGTGGTGELFF. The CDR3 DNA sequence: TGTGCCAGCAGCTTTGTGAGGGGGACAGGGGGTACCGGGGAGCTGTTTTTT.